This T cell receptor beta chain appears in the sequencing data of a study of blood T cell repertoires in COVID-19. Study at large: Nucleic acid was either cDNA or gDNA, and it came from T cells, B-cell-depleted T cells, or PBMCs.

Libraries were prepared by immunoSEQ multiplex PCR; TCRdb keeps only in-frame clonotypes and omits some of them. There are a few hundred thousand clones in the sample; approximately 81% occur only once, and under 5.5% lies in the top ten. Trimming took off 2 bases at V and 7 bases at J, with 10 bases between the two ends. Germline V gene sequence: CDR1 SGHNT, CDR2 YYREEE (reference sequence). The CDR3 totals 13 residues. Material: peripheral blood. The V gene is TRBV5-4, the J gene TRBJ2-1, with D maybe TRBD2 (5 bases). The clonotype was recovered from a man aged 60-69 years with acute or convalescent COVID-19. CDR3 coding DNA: TGTGCCAGCAGCTTTATTGGCGGGAATGAGCAGTTCTTC. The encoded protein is CASSFIGGNEQFF.